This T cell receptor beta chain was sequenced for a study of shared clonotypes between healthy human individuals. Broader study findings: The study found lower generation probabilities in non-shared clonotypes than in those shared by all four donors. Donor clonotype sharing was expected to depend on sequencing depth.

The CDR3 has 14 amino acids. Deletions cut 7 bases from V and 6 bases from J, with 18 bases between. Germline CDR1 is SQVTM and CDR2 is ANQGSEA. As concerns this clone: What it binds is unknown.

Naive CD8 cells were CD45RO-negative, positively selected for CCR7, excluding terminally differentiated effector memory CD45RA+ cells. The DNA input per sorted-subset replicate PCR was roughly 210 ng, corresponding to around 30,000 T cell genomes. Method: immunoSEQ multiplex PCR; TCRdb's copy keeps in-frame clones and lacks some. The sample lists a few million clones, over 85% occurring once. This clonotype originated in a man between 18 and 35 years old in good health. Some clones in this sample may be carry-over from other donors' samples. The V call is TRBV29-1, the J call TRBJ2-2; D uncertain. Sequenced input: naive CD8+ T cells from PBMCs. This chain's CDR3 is CSALTPGPPGELFF. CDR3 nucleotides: TGCAGCGCCCTTACTCCCGGGCCCCCCGGGGAGCTGTTTTTT.